A selection of T cell receptor beta chains follows, all from one sample in a study of blood T cell repertoires in COVID-19. Generated by immunoSEQ multiplex PCR, the TCRdb table keeps only in-frame clones and is missing some. Here the sample spans about 260,000 clones, 84% being singletons. Sequencing was carried out using peripheral blood. The receptors were sampled from a woman aged 40 to 55 who had recovered from COVID-19. Each CDR3 is given with its conserved first and last residue. Each record gives: clone size, V gene, J gene, D gene, CDR3 DNA, CDR3 protein. A D gene is named only where the DNA matches it firmly. Size is omitted from some rows. Given values are once, few, many or a class for expanded clones.

size: -
V: TRBV6-6
J: TRBJ2-7
D: TRBD1
DNA: TGTGCCAGCAGTTACTCCCCGGGACAGGGGGCTGAGCAGTACTTC
CDR3: CASSYSPGQGAEQYF

size: -
V: TRBV4-1
J: TRBJ1-1
D: TRBD1
DNA: TGCGCCAGCAACCCCCCGGGACAGGGGAACACTGAAGCTTTCTTT
CDR3: CASNPPGQGNTEAFF

size: -
V: TRBV5-1
J: TRBJ1-1
D: -
DNA: TGCGCCAGCAGCTTGTCTGGGCCCTTGAACACTGAAGCTTTCTTT
CDR3: CASSLSGPLNTEAFF

size: -
V: TRBV11-3
J: TRBJ1-3
D: -
DNA: TGTGCCAGCAGACTCCAAACTGAGTCTGGAAACACCATATATTTT
CDR3: CASRLQTESGNTIYF

size: -
V: TRBV5-4
J: TRBJ1-6
D: -
DNA: TGTGCCAGCAGCTTCGGGGGGTCCGATTCACCCCTCCACTTT
CDR3: CASSFGGSDSPLHF

size: -
V: TRBV5-1
J: TRBJ2-3
D: TRBD2
DNA: TGCGCCAGCAGCTTGGTCCCGACTAGCGGGGGGGCGGATACGCAGTATTTT
CDR3: CASSLVPTSGGADTQYF

size: -
V: TRBV5-1
J: TRBJ2-3
D: -
DNA: TGCGCCAGCAGCTTGGGGGCAGGGGAGCATACGCAGTATTTT
CDR3: CASSLGAGEHTQYF

size: once
V: TRBV5-1
J: TRBJ2-1
D: -
DNA: TGCGCCAGCAGCTTGGGGTGGGGCGCATACAATGAGCAGTTCTTC
CDR3: CASSLGWGAYNEQFF

size: -
V: TRBV9
J: TRBJ1-6
D: -
DNA: TGTGCCAGCAGCGCAAAAGCGGGGAGCACTTCATCGCAAAATTCACCCCTCCACTTT
CDR3: CASSAKAGSTSSQNSPLHF

size: -
V: TRBV12-3/TRBV12-4
J: TRBJ1-2
D: TRBD1
DNA: TGTGCCAGCAGTGAGGACAGGAGGGATGGCTACACCTTC
CDR3: CASSEDRRDGYTF

size: once
V: TRBV28
J: TRBJ1-1
D: -
DNA: TGTGCCAGCAGTTTAGGGGGGTTTATCACTGAAGCTTTCTTT
CDR3: CASSLGGFITEAFF

size: -
V: TRBV2
J: TRBJ1-5
D: -
DNA: TGTGCCAGCGCCAACCGTGGGGCCTTCGGTCAGCCCCAGCATTTT
CDR3: CASANRGAFGQPQHF

size: -
V: TRBV5-1
J: TRBJ1-5
D: TRBD1
DNA: TGCGCCAGCAGCTTGGAGGGGGCAGGGCAGCCCCAGCATTTT
CDR3: CASSLEGAGQPQHF

size: -
V: TRBV6-5
J: TRBJ1-5
D: -
DNA: TGTGCCAGCAGTTCAGAGGCCCTCAACAATCAGCCCCAGCATTTT
CDR3: CASSSEALNNQPQHF

size: -
V: TRBV30
J: TRBJ1-2
D: -
DNA: TGTGCCTGGCGCGGCTATGGCTACACCTTC
CDR3: CAWRGYGYTF

size: -
V: TRBV28
J: TRBJ2-2
D: -
DNA: TGTGCCAGCAGTTCTCCAGGGGTCGCCACCGGGGAGCTGTTTTTT
CDR3: CASSSPGVATGELFF